These T cell receptor beta chains were read from a single sample in a study of CXCR3-negative and CXCR3-positive naive CD8 T cells. TCRdb reprocessed the 5' RACE reads; each CDR3 protein has one entry and no DNA is given. The table lists about 98,000 distinct CDR3 sequences, with 0.95% to 1.4% in the top ten. The sequenced sample consisted of naive CXCR3+ CD8+ T cells from blood. These receptors came from a human donor in good health. Some clones in this sample may be carry-over from other donors' samples. Each CDR3 is given with its conserved first and last residue.

j_gene,v_gene,CDR3aa
TRBJ2-1,TRBV20-1,CSARGTSRGNEQFF
TRBJ2-3,TRBV24-1,CATSGLAGRDTQYF
TRBJ2-2,TRBV4-2,CASSQEGPLSTGELFF
TRBJ1-6,TRBV12-5,CASGPSLGSPLHF
TRBJ2-3,TRBV15,CATSTTSGGALFDTQYF
TRBJ2-4,TRBV9,CASSVEATSGILGNIQYF
TRBJ1-1,TRBV11-3,CASSLGHLNIEAFF
TRBJ2-7,TRBV3-1,CASSQETSGGIEQYF
TRBJ2-7,TRBV7-8,CASSPTGQGASYEQYF
TRBJ2-1,TRBV4-1,CASSQEGALAQGGRYEQFF
TRBJ2-2,TRBV11-2,CASSPGHNANTGELFF
TRBJ2-1,TRBV7-2,CASSVLPSGENNEQFF
TRBJ2-5,TRBV6-2/TRBV6-3,CASSYTGIQETQYF
TRBJ1-5,TRBV6-4,CASSDGFNQPQHF
TRBJ2-2,TRBV11-2,CASSLGLAGVGELFF
TRBJ2-7,TRBV6-2/TRBV6-3,CASSTPSGGLLEQYF
TRBJ1-5,TRBV7-6,CASSAEGGFRPQHF
TRBJ2-7,TRBV20-1,CSARDQEGSSYEQYF
TRBJ2-1,TRBV20-1,CSAKIPGSSSYNEQFF
TRBJ2-7,TRBV27,CASSPRRGSLYEQYF
TRBJ1-2,TRBV29-1,CSAMTGGGGYTF
TRBJ2-1,TRBV2,CASRLSGGGLREQFF
TRBJ2-1,TRBV12-3/TRBV12-4,CASSSQATATEQFF
TRBJ1-5,TRBV14,CASSPTGLQPQHF
TRBJ1-1,TRBV4-2,CASSPWGNTEAFF
TRBJ2-2,TRBV29-1,CSVEVRTGGYTGELFF
TRBJ2-5,TRBV3-1,CASSQDGGPQETQYF
TRBJ2-7,TRBV7-9,CASSLGRTGFYEQYF
TRBJ1-5,TRBV27,CASSLGQWIQPQHF
TRBJ2-5,TRBV14,CASSQEGLAGRETQYF
TRBJ2-7,TRBV4-3,CASSPQSRSYEQYF
TRBJ1-3,TRBV7-9,CASSLVWSNDGNTIYF
TRBJ2-7,TRBV6-2/TRBV6-3,CASSSPGGTSFEQYF
TRBJ1-1,TRBV5-1,CASSLTGGLLGDAAFF
TRBJ1-1,TRBV19,CASSIGENTEAFF
TRBJ2-5,TRBV6-5,CASSYLQGSETQYF
TRBJ2-2,TRBV29-1,CSAVSGRSNTGELFF
TRBJ2-7,TRBV25-1,CASKGTAFNEQYF
TRBJ2-7,TRBV14,CASSQVQDPYEQYF
TRBJ2-3,TRBV7-6,CASSRIAQAGGRTDTQYF
TRBJ2-3,TRBV7-2,CASSAPDRVFDTQYF
TRBJ2-1,TRBV19,CASSIDRTSYHNEQFF
TRBJ2-3,TRBV5-4,CASSARRDSTDTQYF
TRBJ1-1,TRBV7-2,CASSFPSMNTEAFF
TRBJ2-1,TRBV20-1,CSPWAGNNEQFF